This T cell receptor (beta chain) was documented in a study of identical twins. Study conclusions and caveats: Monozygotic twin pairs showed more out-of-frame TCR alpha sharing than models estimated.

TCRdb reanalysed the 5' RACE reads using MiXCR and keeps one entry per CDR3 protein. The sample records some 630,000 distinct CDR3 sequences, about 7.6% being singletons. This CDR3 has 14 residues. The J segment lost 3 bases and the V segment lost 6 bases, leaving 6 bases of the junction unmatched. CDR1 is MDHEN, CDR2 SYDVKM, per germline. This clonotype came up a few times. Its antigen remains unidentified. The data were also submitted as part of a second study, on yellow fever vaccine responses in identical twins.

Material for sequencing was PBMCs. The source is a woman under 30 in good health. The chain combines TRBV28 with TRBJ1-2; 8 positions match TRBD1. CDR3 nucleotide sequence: TGTGCCAGCAGAGGGACAGGAGGTGACTATGGCTACACCTTC. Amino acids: CASRGTGGDYGYTF.